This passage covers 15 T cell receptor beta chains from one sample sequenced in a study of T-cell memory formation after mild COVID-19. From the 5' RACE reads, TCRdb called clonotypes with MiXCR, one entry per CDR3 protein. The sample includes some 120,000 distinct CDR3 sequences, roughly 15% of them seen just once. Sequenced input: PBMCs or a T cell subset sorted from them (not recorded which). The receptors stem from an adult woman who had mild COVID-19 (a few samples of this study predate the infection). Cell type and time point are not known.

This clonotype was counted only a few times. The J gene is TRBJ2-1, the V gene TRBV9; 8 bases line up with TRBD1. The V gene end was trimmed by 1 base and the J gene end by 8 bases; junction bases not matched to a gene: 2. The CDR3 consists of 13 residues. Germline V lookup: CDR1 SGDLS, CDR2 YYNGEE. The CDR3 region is CASSVQGAHEQFF. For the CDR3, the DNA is TGTGCCAGCAGCGTACAGGGGGCGCATGAGCAGTTCTTC.

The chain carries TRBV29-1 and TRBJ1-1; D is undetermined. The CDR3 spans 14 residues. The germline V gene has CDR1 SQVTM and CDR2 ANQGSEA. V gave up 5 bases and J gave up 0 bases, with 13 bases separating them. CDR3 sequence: CSVLKAPLNTEAFF. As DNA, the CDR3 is TGCAGCGTTCTAAAAGCACCTTTGAACACTGAAGCTTTCTTT.

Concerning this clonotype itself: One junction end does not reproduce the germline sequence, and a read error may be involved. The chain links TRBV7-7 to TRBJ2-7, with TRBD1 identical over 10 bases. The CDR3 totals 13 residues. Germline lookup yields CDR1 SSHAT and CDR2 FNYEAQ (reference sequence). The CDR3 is CASSSDRGGAQYF. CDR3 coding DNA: TGTGCTAGCAGCTCGGACAGGGGGGGCGCGCAGTACTTC.

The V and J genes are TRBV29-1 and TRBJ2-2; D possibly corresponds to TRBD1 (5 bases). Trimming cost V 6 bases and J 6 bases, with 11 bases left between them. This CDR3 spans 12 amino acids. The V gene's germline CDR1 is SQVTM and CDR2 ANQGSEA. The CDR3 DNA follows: TGCAGCGTGGGCGAGACAGCCGGGGAGCTGTTTTTT. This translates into CSVGETAGELFF.

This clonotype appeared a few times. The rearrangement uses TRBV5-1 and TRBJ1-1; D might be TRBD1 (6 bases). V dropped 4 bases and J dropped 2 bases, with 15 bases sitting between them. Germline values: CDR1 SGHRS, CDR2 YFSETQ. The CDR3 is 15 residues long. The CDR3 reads CASSETQGVNTEAFF. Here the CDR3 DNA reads TGCGCCAGCAGCGAGACACAGGGAGTCAACACTGAAGCTTTCTTT.

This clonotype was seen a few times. In DNA form, the CDR3 reads TGTGCCACCAGCAGTGGGGAGCGGGCGCAGTATTTT. Translation: CATSSGERAQYF. This chain connects TRBV15 to TRBJ2-3, with a weak D call TRBD2 (6 bases). Germline CDR1 is LNHNV and CDR2 is YYDKDF (reference sequence). The CDR3 is made up of 12 amino acids. The V gene lost 3 bases and the J gene lost 10 bases, with 11 bases spanning the gap.

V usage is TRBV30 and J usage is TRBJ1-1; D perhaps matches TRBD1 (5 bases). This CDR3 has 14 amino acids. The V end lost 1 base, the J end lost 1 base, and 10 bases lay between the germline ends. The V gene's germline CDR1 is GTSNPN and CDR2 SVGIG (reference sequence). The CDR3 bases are TGTGCCTGGAGTGACGGCAGGGCGAACACTGAAGCTTTCTTT. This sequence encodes CAWSDGRANTEAFF.

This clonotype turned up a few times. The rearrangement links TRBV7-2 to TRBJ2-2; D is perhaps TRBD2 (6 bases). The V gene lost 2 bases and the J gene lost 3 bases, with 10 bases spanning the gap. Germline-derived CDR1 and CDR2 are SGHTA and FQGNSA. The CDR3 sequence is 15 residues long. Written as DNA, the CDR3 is TGTGCCAGCAGCTTAAACGGGAGATACACCGGGGAGCTGTTTTTT. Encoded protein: CASSLNGRYTGELFF.

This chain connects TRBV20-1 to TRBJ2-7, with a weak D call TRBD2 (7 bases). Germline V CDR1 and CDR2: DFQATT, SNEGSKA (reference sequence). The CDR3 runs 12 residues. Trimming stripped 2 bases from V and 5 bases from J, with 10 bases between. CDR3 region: CSARRGGHEQYF. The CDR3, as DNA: TGCAGTGCTAGAAGGGGGGGCCACGAGCAGTACTTC.

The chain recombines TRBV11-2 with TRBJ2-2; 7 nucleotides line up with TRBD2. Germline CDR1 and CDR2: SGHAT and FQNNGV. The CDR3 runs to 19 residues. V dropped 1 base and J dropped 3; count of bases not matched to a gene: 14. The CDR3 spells CASSLVSWREKVDTGELFF. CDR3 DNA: TGTGCCAGCAGCTTAGTTTCTTGGCGGGAGAAAGTCGACACCGGGGAGCTGTTTTTT.

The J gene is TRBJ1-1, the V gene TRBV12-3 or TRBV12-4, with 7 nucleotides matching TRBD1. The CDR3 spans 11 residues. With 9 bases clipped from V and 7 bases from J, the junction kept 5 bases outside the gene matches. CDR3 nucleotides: TGTGCCAGTACAGGGGTTGATGAAGCTTTCTTT. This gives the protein CASTGVDEAFF.

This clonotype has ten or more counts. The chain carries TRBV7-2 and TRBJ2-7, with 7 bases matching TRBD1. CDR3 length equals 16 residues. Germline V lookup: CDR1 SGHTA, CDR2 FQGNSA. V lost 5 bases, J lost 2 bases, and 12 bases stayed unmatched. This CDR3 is CASSTHPRGSTYEQYF. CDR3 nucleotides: TGTGCCAGCAGCACCCACCCCAGGGGGTCAACCTACGAGCAGTACTTC.

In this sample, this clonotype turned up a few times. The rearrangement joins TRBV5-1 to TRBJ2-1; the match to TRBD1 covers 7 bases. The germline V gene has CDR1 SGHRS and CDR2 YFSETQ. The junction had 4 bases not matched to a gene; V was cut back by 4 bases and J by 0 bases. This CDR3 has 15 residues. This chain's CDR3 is CASSGTASSYNEQFF. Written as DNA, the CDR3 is TGCGCCAGCAGCGGGACAGCTAGCTCCTACAATGAGCAGTTCTTC.

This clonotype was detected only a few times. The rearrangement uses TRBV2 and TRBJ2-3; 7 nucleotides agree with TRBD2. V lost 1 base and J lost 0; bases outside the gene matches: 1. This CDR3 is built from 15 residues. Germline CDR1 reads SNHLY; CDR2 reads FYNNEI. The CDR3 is CASSEEAGSTDTQYF. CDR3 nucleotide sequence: TGTGCCAGCAGTGAAGAAGCGGGGAGCACAGATACGCAGTATTTT.

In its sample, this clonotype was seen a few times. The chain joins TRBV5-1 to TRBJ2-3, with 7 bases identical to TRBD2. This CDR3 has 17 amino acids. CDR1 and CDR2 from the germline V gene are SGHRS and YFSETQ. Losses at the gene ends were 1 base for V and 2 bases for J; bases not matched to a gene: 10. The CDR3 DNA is TGCGCCAGCAGCTTGCATAGCGGGTCTACCTTCACAGATACGCAGTATTTT. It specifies CASSLHSGSTFTDTQYF.